This T cell receptor beta chain appears in the sequencing data of a study of blood T cell repertoires in COVID-19. About the study: Collection of acute and convalescent COVID-19 samples took place in the United States, Italy and Spain.

Per the original data handling: Nucleated cell number was recorded as an estimate derived from reference gene primer amplification. Assay: immunoSEQ multiplex PCR; the TCRdb copy retains only in-frame clones and omits some. For V, J and clone size, that table is used; D and trimming come from the DNA. The sample consists of 150,000 to 200,000 clones, about 86% of them appearing once. This CDR3 spans 15 amino acids. Germline CDR1 is SGHAT and CDR2 is FQNNGV. The ends were cut back, 1 base at V and 4 bases at J, with 13 bases in the middle. This receptor was identified in an elderly woman with acute or convalescent COVID-19. The chain combines TRBV11-2 with TRBJ1-2; D may be TRBD1 (6 bases). Sequencing was carried out using peripheral blood. The CDR3 nucleotides are TGTGCCAGCAGCTTAGGCCACGGCAGGGGCTATGGCTACACCTTC. It is translated as CASSLGHGRGYGYTF. Supplemented by reference TRBV11-2 and TRBJ1-2, the full variable domain reads EAGVAQSPRYKIIEKRQSVAFWCNPISGHATLYWYQQILGQGPKLLIQFQNNGVVDDSQLPKDRFSAERLKGVDSTLKIQPAKLEDSAVYLCASSLGHGRGYGYTFGSGTRLTVV.